This TCR beta chain was sequenced in a study of post-analysis software for immune sequencing data. The library was made from cDNA and included unique molecular identifiers. Yield was 450,000 to 650,000 cDNA molecules from around 1 to 9.1 million T cells. TCRdb independently ran MiXCR on the PCR reads; one entry per CDR3 protein. This table has some 800,000 distinct CDR3 sequences, 35% to 55% appearing once. The CDR3 runs 15 residues. The germline V gene encodes CDR1 MNHEY and CDR2 SMNVEV (reference sequence). Study outcomes and limitations: Pronounced co-clustering by F measure was evident among identically batched samples. Comparison with controls showed significantly lower normalized Chao1 diversity in multiple sclerosis patients. TRBV5-6, TRBV5-1 and TRBV20-1 belonged to a set of roughly 5 TRBV segments that were more frequent in patients than controls.

With regard to this clonotype: Its antigen is currently unknown. At one of its ends the junction is not consistent with the germline gene, which may arise from a read error.

The sequenced material came from blood. This sequence was found in a girl aged 10-17 years with multiple sclerosis. The chain is built from TRBV27 and TRBJ2-7; D ambiguous. The CDR3 spells CASSLRLPAAYERYF. DNA for the CDR3: TGTGCCAGCAGTCTAAGACTCCCCGCGGCCTACGAGCGGTACTTC.